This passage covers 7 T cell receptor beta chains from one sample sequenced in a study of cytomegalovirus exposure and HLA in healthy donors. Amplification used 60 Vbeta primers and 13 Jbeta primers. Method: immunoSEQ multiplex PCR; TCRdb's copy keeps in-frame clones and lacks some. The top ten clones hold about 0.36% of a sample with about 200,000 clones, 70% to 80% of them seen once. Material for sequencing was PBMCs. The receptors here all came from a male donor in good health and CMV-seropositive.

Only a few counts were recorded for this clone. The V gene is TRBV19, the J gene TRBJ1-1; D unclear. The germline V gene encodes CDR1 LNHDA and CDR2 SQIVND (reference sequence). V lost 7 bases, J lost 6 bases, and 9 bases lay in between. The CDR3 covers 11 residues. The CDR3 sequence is CASTRGAEAFF. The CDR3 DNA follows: TGTGCCAGTACTCGGGGTGCTGAAGCTTTCTTT.

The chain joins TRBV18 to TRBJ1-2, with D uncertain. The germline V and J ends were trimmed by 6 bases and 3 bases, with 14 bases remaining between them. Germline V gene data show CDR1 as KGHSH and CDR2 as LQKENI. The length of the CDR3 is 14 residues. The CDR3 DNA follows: TGTGCCAGCTCCCCAGACCGGACTCACTATGGCTACACCTTC. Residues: CASSPDRTHYGYTF.

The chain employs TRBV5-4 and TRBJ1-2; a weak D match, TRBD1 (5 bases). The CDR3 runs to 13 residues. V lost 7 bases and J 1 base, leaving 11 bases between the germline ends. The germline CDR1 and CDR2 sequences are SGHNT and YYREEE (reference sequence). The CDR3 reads CASHDRINYGYTF. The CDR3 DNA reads TGTGCCAGCCACGACAGAATTAACTATGGCTACACCTTC.

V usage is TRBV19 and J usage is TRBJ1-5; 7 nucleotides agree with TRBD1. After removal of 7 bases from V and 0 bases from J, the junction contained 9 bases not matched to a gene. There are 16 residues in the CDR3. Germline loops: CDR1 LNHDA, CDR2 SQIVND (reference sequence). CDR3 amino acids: CASIPVNRGSNQPQHF. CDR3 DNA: TGTGCCAGTATTCCCGTTAACAGGGGTAGCAATCAGCCCCAGCATTTT.

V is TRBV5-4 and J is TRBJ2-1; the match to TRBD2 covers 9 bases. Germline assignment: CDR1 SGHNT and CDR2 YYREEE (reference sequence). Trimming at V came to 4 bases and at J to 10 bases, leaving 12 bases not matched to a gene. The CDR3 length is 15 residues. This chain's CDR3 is CASSKGGGAPKEQFF. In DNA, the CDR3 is TGTGCCAGCAGCAAGGGCGGGGGGGCCCCCAAAGAGCAGTTCTTC.

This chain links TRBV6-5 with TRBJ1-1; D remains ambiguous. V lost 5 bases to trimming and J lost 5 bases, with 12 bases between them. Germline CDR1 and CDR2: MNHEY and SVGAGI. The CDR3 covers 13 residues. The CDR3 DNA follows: TGTGCCAGCAGTGTCCGGGGTTGGACTGAAGCTTTCTTT. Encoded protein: CASSVRGWTEAFF.

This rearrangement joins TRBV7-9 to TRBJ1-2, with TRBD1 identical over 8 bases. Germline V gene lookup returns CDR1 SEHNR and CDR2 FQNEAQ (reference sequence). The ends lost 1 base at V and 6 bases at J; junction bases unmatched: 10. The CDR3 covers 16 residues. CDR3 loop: CASSLVSGQGANGYTF. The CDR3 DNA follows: TGTGCCAGCAGCTTAGTCTCAGGGCAGGGGGCTAATGGCTACACCTTC.